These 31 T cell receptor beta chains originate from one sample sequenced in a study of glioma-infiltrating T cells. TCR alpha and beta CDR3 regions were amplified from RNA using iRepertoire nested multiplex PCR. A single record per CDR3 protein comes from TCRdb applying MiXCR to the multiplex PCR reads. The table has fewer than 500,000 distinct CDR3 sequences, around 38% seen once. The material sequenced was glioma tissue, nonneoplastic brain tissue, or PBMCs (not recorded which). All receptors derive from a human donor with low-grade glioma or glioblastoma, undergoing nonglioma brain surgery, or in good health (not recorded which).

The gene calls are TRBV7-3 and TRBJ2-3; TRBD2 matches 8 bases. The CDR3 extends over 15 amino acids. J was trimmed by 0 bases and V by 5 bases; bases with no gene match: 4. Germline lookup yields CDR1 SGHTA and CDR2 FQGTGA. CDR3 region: CASSMSSGSTDTQYF. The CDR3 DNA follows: TGTGCCAGCAGCATGTCTAGCGGGAGCACAGATACGCAGTATTTT.

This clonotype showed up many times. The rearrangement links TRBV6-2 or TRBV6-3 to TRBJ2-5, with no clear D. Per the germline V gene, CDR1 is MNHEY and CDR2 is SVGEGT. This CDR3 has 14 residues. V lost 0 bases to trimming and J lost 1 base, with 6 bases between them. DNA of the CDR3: TGTGCCAGCAGTTACTCGGCCGGCCAAGAGACCCAGTACTTC. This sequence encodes CASSYSAGQETQYF.

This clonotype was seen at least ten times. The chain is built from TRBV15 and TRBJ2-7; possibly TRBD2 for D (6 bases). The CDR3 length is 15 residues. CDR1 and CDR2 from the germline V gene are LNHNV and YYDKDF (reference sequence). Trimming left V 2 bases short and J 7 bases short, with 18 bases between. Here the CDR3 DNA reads TGTGCCACCAGCAGACAAGCCGCGGGACCGGGGGAGCAGTACTTC. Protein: CATSRQAAGPGEQYF.

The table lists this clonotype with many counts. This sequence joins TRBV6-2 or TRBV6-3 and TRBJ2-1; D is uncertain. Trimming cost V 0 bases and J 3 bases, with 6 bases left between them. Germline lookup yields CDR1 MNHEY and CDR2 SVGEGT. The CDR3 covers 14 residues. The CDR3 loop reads CASSYSALYNEQFF. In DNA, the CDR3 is TGTGCCAGCAGTTACTCGGCCCTCTACAATGAGCAGTTCTTC.

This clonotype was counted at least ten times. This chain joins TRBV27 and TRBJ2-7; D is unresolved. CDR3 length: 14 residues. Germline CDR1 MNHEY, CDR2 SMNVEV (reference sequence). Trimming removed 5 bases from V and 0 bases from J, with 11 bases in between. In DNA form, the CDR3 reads TGTGCCAGCAGTACCCTGGGTAGCTCCTACGAGCAGTACTTC. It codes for CASSTLGSSYEQYF.

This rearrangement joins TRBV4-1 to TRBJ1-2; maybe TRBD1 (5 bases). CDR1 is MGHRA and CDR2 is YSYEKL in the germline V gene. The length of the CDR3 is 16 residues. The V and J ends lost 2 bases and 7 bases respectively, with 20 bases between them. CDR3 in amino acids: CASSQLWGYRESGYTF. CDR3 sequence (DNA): TGCGCCAGCAGCCAATTATGGGGCTATCGGGAGAGTGGCTACACCTTC.

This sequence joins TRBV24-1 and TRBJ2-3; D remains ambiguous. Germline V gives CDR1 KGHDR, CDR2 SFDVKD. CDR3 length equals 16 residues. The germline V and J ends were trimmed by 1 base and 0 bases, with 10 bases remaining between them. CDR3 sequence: CATSDFSLGSTDTQYF. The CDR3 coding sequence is TGTGCCACCAGTGATTTTTCTTTGGGCAGCACAGATACGCAGTATTTT.

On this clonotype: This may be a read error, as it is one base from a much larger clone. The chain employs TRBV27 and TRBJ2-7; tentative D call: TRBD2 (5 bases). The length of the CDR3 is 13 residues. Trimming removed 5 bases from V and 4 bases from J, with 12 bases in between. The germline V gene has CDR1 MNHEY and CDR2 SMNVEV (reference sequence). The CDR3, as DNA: TGTGCCAGCAGTGCGAATAGAGGGTACGAGCAGTACTTC. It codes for CASSANRGYEQYF.

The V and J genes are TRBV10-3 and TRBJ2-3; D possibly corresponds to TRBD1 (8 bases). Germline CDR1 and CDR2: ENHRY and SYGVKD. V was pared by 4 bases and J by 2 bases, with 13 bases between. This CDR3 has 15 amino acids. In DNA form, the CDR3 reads TGTGCCATCAGTGTAACAGGGGGGGCCACAGATACGCAGTATTTT. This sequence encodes CAISVTGGATDTQYF.

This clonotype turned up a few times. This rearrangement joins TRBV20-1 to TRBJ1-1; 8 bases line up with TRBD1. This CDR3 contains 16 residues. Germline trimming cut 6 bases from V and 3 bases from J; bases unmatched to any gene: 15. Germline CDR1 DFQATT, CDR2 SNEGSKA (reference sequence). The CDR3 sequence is CSARWFQGAVDTEAFF. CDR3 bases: TGCAGTGCCAGATGGTTTCAGGGGGCGGTGGACACTGAAGCTTTCTTT.

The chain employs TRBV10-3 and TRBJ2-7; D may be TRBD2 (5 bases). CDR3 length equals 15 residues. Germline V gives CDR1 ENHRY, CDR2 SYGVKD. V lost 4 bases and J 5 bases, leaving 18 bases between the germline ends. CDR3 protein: CAISGRESVVHEQYF. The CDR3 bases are TGTGCCATCAGTGGTCGGGAAAGTGTTGTCCACGAGCAGTACTTC.

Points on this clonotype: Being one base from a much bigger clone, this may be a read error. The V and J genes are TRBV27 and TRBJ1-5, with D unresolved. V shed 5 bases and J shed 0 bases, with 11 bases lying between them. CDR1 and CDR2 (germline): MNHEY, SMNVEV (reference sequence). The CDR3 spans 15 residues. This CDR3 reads CASSLYSNSNQPQHF. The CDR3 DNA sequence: TGTGCCAGCAGTCTGTACAGCAATAGCAATCAGCCCCAGCATTTT.

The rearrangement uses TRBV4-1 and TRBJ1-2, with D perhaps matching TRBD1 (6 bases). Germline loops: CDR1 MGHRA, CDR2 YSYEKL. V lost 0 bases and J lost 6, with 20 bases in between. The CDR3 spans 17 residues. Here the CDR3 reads CASSQDIVGAHWNGYTF. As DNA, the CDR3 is TGCGCCAGCAGCCAAGATATTGTGGGGGCGCATTGGAATGGCTACACCTTC.

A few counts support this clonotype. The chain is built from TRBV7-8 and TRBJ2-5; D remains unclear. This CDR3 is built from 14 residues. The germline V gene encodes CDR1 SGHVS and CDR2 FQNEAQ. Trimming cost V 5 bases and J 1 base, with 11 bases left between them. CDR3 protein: CASSPSPLQETQYF. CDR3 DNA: TGTGCCAGCAGCCCTTCGCCGCTCCAAGAGACCCAGTACTTC.

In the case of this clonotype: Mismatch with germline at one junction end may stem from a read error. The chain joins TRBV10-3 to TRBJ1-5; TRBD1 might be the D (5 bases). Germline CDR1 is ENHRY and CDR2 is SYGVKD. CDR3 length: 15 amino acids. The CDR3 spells CAISVMGGSNQPQRF. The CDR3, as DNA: TGTGCCATCAGTGTCATGGGGGGGAGCAATCAGCCCCAGCGTTTT.

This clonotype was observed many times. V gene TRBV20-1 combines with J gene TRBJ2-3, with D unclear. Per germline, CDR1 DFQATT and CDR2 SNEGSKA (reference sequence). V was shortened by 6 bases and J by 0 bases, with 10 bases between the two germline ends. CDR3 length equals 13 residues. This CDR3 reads CSARTESTDTQYF. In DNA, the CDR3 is TGCAGTGCGAGGACGGAGAGCACAGATACGCAGTATTTT.

In DNA, the CDR3 is TGTGCCAGCAGCCCGACATATCGAGCCACTGAAGCTTTCTTT. The encoded protein is CASSPTYRATEAFF. V usage is TRBV12-3 or TRBV12-4 and J usage is TRBJ1-1; D is unresolved. Trimming removed 6 bases at V and 4 bases at J, with 15 bases between. The length of the CDR3 is 14 residues.

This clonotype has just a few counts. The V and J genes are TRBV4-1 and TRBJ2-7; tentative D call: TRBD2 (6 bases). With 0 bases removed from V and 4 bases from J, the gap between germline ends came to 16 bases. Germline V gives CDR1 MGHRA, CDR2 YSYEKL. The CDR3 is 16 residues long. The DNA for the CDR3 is TGCGCCAGCAGCCAAGATGGGGGGACCGGGGTGTACGAGCAGTACTTC. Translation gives CASSQDGGTGVYEQYF.

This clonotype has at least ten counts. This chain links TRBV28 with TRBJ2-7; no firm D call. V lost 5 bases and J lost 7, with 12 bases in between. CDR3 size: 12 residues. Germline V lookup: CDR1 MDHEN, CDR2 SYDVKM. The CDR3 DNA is TGTGCCAGCAGTGACGCAGCGTATGAGCAGTACTTC. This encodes CASSDAAYEQYF.

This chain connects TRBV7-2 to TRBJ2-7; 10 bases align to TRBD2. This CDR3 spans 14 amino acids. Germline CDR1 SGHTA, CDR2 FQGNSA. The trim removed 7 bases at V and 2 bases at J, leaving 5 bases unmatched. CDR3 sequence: CASTLAGATYEQYF. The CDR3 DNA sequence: TGTGCCAGCACCCTAGCGGGAGCTACCTACGAGCAGTACTTC. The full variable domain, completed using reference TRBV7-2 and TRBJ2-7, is GAGVSQSPSNKVTEKGKDVELRCDPISGHTALYWYRQSLGQGLEFLIYFQGNSAPDKSGLPSDRFSAERTGGSVSTLTIQRTQQEDSAVYLCASTLAGATYEQYFGPGTRLTVT.

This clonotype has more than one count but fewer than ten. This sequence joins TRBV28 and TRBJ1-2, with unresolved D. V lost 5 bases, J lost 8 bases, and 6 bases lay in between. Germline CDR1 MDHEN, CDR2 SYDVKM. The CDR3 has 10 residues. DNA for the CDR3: TGTGCCAGCAGTACCCGGGGCTACACCTTC. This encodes CASSTRGYTF.

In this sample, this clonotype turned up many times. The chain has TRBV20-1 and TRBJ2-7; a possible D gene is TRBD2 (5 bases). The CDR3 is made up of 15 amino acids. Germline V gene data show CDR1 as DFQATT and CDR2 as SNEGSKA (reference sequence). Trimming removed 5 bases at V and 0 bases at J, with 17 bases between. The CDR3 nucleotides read TGCAGTGCTCCGTCGGGCGGGTCCTTCTCCTACGAGCAGTACTTC. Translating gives CSAPSGGSFSYEQYF.

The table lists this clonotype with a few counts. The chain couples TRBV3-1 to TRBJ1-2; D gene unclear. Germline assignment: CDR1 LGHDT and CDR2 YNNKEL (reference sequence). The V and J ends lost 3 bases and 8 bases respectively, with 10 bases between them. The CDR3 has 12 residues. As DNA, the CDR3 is TGTGCCAGCAGCCAGTCAAAGTTGGGCTACACCTTC. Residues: CASSQSKLGYTF.

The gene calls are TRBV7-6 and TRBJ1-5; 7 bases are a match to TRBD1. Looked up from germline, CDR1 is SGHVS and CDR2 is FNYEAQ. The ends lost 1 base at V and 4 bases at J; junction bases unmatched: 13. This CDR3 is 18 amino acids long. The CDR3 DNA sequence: TGTGCCAGCAGCTTAGGATCCCCTACAGGGGCCCTTAATCAGCCCCAGCATTTT. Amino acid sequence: CASSLGSPTGALNQPQHF.

CDR3 sequence reads: CASSASGGSYNEQFF. CDR3 DNA sequence: TGTGCCAGCAGCGCCTCCGGGGGATCCTACAATGAGCAGTTCTTC. The chain joins TRBV2 to TRBJ2-1, with D possibly TRBD2 on 6 matching bases. CDR1 and CDR2 (germline): SNHLY, FYNNEI. The V end was cut by 6 bases, the J end by 1 base, with 13 bases between. The CDR3 runs 15 residues.

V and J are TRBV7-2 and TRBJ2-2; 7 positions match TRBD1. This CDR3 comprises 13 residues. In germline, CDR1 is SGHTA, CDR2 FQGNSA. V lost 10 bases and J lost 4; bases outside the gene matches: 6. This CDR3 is CAKRQGATGELFF. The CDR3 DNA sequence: TGTGCCAAGCGACAGGGTGCCACCGGGGAGCTGTTTTTT.

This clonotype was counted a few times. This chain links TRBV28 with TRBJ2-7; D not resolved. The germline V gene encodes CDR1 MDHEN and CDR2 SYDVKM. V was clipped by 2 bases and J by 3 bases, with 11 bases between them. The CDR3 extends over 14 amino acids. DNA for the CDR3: TGTGCCAGCAGTTTACCGGACCCCTTCTACGAGCAGTACTTC. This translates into CASSLPDPFYEQYF.

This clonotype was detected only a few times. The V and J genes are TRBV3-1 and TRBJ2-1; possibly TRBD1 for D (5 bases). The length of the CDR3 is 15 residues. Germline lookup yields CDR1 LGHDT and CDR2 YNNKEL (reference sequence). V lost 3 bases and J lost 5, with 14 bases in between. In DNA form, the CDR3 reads TGTGCCAGCAGCCAGGGCTTGGCGGACAACAATGAGCAGTTCTTC. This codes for CASSQGLADNNEQFF.

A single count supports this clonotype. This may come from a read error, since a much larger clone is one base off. The CDR3 bases are TGTGCCAGAAGTACAAACAGCGAGTGGCCTTATCGCTACACCTTC. The encoded protein is CARSTNSEWPYRYTF. J is TRBJ1-2 and V is TRBV6-5, with D unresolved. The CDR3 spans 15 residues. The V end lost 9 bases, the J end lost 9 bases, and 26 bases lay between the germline ends. Germline CDR1 reads MNHEY; CDR2 reads SVGAGI.

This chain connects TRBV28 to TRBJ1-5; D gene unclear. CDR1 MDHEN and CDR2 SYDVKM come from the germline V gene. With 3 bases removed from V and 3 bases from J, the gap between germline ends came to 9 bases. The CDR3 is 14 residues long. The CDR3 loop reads CASSFGQLNQPQHF. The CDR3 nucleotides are TGTGCCAGCAGTTTTGGGCAGCTCAATCAGCCCCAGCATTTT.

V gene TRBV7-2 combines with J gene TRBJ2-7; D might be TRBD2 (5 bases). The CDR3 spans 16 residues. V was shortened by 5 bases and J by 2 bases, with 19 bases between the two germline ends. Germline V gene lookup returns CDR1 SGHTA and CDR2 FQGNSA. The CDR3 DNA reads TGTGCCAGCAGCCCCCCGGGGAAGCGGAGGACCTACGAGCAGTACTTC. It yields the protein CASSPPGKRRTYEQYF.